The 32 T cell receptor beta chains presented below share a single source sample, sequenced in a study of cytomegalovirus exposure and HLA in healthy donors. The study ran its PCR with 60 Vbeta and 13 Jbeta primers. Here immunoSEQ multiplex PCR was the method, and the copy in TCRdb shows in-frame clones only, minus some. The listing records roughly 120,000 clones. Input material: PBMCs. Receptors originate from a man aged 40-49 years in good health and CMV-seronegative.

The genes are TRBV7-2 and TRBJ2-1, with TRBD2 identical over 16 bases. This CDR3 spans 16 amino acids. CDR1 and CDR2 from the germline V gene are SGHTA and FQGNSA. The ends lost 2 bases at V and 15 bases at J; junction bases unmatched: 10. The CDR3 coding sequence is TGTGCCAGCAGCTTATCCGGGACTAGCGGGGGGGCCGGGCGGTTCTTC. Translation gives CASSLSGTSGGAGRFF.

The chain combines TRBV28 with TRBJ2-3; D is perhaps TRBD1 (5 bases). V lost 2 bases, J lost 3 bases, and 12 bases lay in between. The CDR3 length is 15 residues. The germline gives CDR1 MDHEN, CDR2 SYDVKM. The chain's CDR3 is CASSLRQGRTDTQYF. CDR3 bases: TGTGCCAGCAGTTTAAGGCAGGGCCGAACAGATACGCAGTATTTT.

The chain uses TRBV4-1 and TRBJ2-7, with D hard to call. Deletions cut 1 base from V and 6 bases from J, with 13 bases between. This CDR3 comprises 14 residues. CDR1 MGHRA and CDR2 YSYEKL come from the germline V gene. Written as DNA, the CDR3 is TGCGCCAGCAGCCAAGCCTTACTCCTGTCCGAGCAGTACTTC. This codes for CASSQALLLSEQYF.

The chain has TRBV11-1 and TRBJ2-7; weak D call: TRBD2 (7 bases). This CDR3 comprises 15 residues. V dropped 0 bases and J dropped 3 bases, with 12 bases sitting between them. Looked up from germline, CDR1 is SGHAT and CDR2 is FQDESV (reference sequence). The CDR3 loop is CASSLASGDIYEQYF. Here the CDR3 DNA reads TGTGCCAGCAGCTTAGCCAGCGGGGACATCTACGAGCAGTACTTC.

This chain connects TRBV27 to TRBJ1-5; TRBD1 matches at 7 bases. After removal of 7 bases from V and 1 base from J, the junction contained 10 bases not matched to a gene. The CDR3 has 16 residues. Germline V gene sequence: CDR1 MNHEY, CDR2 SMNVEV (reference sequence). CDR3 DNA: TGTGCCAGCACCCCAGGGAACAGGGGAAGCAATCAGCCCCAGCATTTT. This translates into CASTPGNRGSNQPQHF.

The chain joins TRBV5-6 to TRBJ2-2, with TRBD1 as a possible D gene (6 bases). Germline CDR1 is SGHDT and CDR2 is YYEEEE. The V and J ends lost 4 bases and 2 bases respectively, with 12 bases between them. This CDR3 spans 15 amino acids. This CDR3 reads CASSRRTDNTGELFF. The DNA of the CDR3 is TGTGCCAGCAGCAGGCGGACAGACAACACCGGGGAGCTGTTTTTT.

This rearrangement joins TRBV7-9 to TRBJ2-1, with 10 bases aligning to TRBD2. The trim removed 10 bases at V and 2 bases at J, leaving 5 bases unmatched. The CDR3 runs to 14 residues. Germline CDR1 reads SEHNR; CDR2 reads FQNEAQ (reference sequence). The CDR3 region is CAIHSGRPYNEQFF. The CDR3 DNA reads TGTGCCATCCATAGCGGGAGGCCCTACAATGAGCAGTTCTTC.

This chain uses TRBV7-3 with TRBJ2-2; the D is unclear. The CDR3 spans 14 residues. Germline lookup yields CDR1 SGHTA and CDR2 FQGTGA. With 5 bases removed from V and 1 base from J, the gap between germline ends came to 8 bases. CDR3 bases: TGTGCCAGCAGCGATCGACTGAACACCGGGGAGCTGTTTTTT. Translated, it gives CASSDRLNTGELFF.

The chain combines TRBV30 with TRBJ2-1, with 7 bases that match TRBD2. Germline CDR1 GTSNPN, CDR2 SVGIG (reference sequence). Trimming at V came to 2 bases and at J to 4 bases, leaving 8 bases not matched to a gene. The CDR3 totals 15 residues. The CDR3 sequence: CAWSRWLAEYNEQFF. CDR3 DNA sequence: TGTGCCTGGAGTCGTTGGCTAGCGGAATACAATGAGCAGTTCTTC.

The J gene is TRBJ2-7, the V gene TRBV5-5; unclear D gene. Trimming left V 1 base short and J 4 bases short, with 6 bases between. CDR1 SGHKS and CDR2 YYEKEE come from the germline V gene (reference sequence). There are 12 residues in the CDR3. CDR3 sequence: CASSLNQYEQYF. As DNA, the CDR3 is TGTGCCAGCAGCTTGAATCAATACGAGCAGTACTTC.

V usage is TRBV19 and J usage is TRBJ2-7, with D possibly being TRBD2 (6 bases). CDR3 size: 15 residues. Germline V gene data show CDR1 as LNHDA and CDR2 as SQIVND (reference sequence). V lost 5 bases, J lost 0 bases, and 14 bases lay in between. The CDR3 bases are TGTGCCAGTAGTCTCCTCGCGGGATTCTCCTACGAGCAGTACTTC. It specifies CASSLLAGFSYEQYF.

The genes are TRBV23-1 and TRBJ2-7; TRBD1 aligns across 10 bases. TRBV23-1 is an ORF; its function is uncertain. The CDR3 extends over 16 amino acids. The V segment lost 6 bases and the J segment 1 base; nucleotides outside the gene matches: 9. For the CDR3, the DNA is TGCGCCAGCAGGATGTGGGACAGGGGTCATTCCTACGAGCAGTACTTC. Translation: CASRMWDRGHSYEQYF.

This sequence joins TRBV2 and TRBJ2-7, with a tentative D call TRBD2 (5 bases). This CDR3 contains 16 residues. Germline V gene sequence: CDR1 SNHLY, CDR2 FYNNEI. V gave up 2 bases and J gave up 7 bases, with 21 bases separating them. CDR3 sequence reads: CASSESRVPSTGEQYF. The CDR3 DNA reads as TGTGCCAGCAGTGAAAGTAGGGTGCCATCTACGGGGGAGCAGTACTTC.

The V call is TRBV2, the J call TRBJ2-7, with 10 bases identical to TRBD1. The ends lost 6 bases at V and 6 bases at J; junction bases unmatched: 5. CDR3 length: 13 residues. Germline CDR1 reads SNHLY; CDR2 reads FYNNEI. The CDR3 spells CASRGTGVAEQYF. CDR3 nucleotides: TGTGCCAGCAGAGGGACAGGGGTGGCCGAGCAGTACTTC.

The CDR3 DNA reads as TGTGCCAGTAGTTTTGCGCAGGGCACTGGCTACACCTTC. Its protein is CASSFAQGTGYTF. The chain is built from TRBV19 and TRBJ1-2; D is possibly TRBD1 (5 bases). Trimming removed 5 bases at V and 7 bases at J, with 14 bases between. Germline CDR1 and CDR2: LNHDA and SQIVND (reference sequence). The CDR3 has 13 amino acids.

This chain links TRBV30 with TRBJ2-2; D is unresolved. V was cut by 3 bases and J by 5 bases, with 10 bases left in between. CDR1 is GTSNPN and CDR2 is SVGIG in the germline V gene (reference sequence). The CDR3 length is 13 residues. In DNA form, the CDR3 reads TGTGCCTGGAGGTCGGGTGAGACCGGGGAGCTGTTTTTT. This gives the protein CAWRSGETGELFF.

The chain uses TRBV14 and TRBJ2-1, with TRBD2 identical over 10 bases. The CDR3 sequence is 17 residues long. The V gene end was trimmed by 1 base and the J gene end by 7 bases; junction bases not matched to a gene: 10. Germline CDR1 SGHDN, CDR2 FVKESK. CDR3 sequence reads: CASSQVLKLAGLNEQFF. In DNA, the CDR3 is TGTGCCAGCAGCCAAGTCTTAAAACTAGCGGGACTTAATGAGCAGTTCTTC.

The V call is TRBV11-2, the J call TRBJ2-1, with TRBD1 as a possible D gene (5 bases). This CDR3 is 14 amino acids long. V lost 2 bases, J lost 10 bases, and 15 bases lay in between. CDR1 SGHAT and CDR2 FQNNGV come from the germline V gene. The CDR3 sequence is CASSLSQDGPEQFF. The CDR3 DNA sequence: TGTGCCAGCAGCTTATCACAGGACGGACCAGAGCAGTTCTTC.

V and J are TRBV28 and TRBJ2-7; 8 bases fit TRBD2. J lost 0 bases, V lost 4 bases, and 8 bases had no gene match. The CDR3 is made up of 16 amino acids. CDR1 MDHEN and CDR2 SYDVKM come from the germline V gene. The DNA for the CDR3 is TGTGCCAGCAGTTCACCGACTAGCGCCCTCTCCTACGAGCAGTACTTC. This encodes CASSSPTSALSYEQYF.

The V and J genes are TRBV2 and TRBJ1-5; 9 bases align to TRBD1. V was pared by 6 bases and J by 6 bases, with 6 bases of the junction left unmatched. The CDR3 is made up of 14 amino acids. In germline, CDR1 is SNHLY, CDR2 FYNNEI. CDR3 amino acids: CASRPGTGTQPQHF. DNA of the CDR3: TGTGCCAGCAGACCCGGGACAGGGACTCAGCCCCAGCATTTT.

V usage is TRBV30 and J usage is TRBJ2-1; 8 bases are a match to TRBD2. Germline V gene sequence: CDR1 GTSNPN, CDR2 SVGIG (reference sequence). This CDR3 spans 16 amino acids. V gave up 2 bases and J gave up 9 bases; unmatched junction bases: 15. DNA of the CDR3: TGTGCCTGGAGTCCCCGTGAAGCGGGAGTGTTGGCTGAGCAGTTCTTC. Its protein product is CAWSPREAGVLAEQFF.

The chain has TRBV10-3 and TRBJ2-5; possibly TRBD2 for D (5 bases). Trimming removed 1 base from V and 11 bases from J, with 17 bases in between. Germline assignment: CDR1 ENHRY and CDR2 SYGVKD. The CDR3 has 14 amino acids. CDR3 residues: CAISEFPSAGGQYF. In DNA, the CDR3 is TGTGCCATCAGTGAGTTCCCATCGGCGGGCGGGCAGTACTTC.

The chain has TRBV5-1 and TRBJ2-5; possibly TRBD1 for D (6 bases). The CDR3 has 13 residues. The germline V gene has CDR1 SGHRS and CDR2 YFSETQ. V gave up 1 base and J gave up 5 bases, with 9 bases separating them. CDR3 region: CASSLSGDETQYF. CDR3 nucleotide sequence: TGCGCCAGCAGCTTGTCAGGGGATGAGACCCAGTACTTC.

The chain carries TRBV25-1 and TRBJ2-5, with 9 positions matching TRBD2. The last part of the DNA fits TRBJ2-7 better; the J call may be wrong. The CDR3 has 15 amino acids. Looked up from germline, CDR1 is MGHDK and CDR2 is SYGVNS. The CDR3 loop reads CASARGSGSSYEQYF. CDR3 coding DNA: TGTGCCAGTGCCAGGGGTAGCGGGAGCTCGTACGAGCAGTACTTC.

This chain connects TRBV9 to TRBJ1-1; D gene ambiguous. This CDR3 comprises 14 residues. Germline CDR1 and CDR2: SGDLS and YYNGEE. The ends were cut back, 3 bases at V and 2 bases at J, with 11 bases in the middle. The CDR3 DNA reads as TGTGCCAGCAGCGCGAGGGCAGTTAACACTGAAGCTTTCTTT. Translation gives CASSARAVNTEAFF.

J is TRBJ2-7 and V is TRBV6-5; TRBD2 agrees at 8 bases. The CDR3 totals 13 residues. V was pared by 9 bases and J by 6 bases, with 10 bases of the junction left unmatched. Germline V gives CDR1 MNHEY, CDR2 SVGAGI. The CDR3 region has the DNA TGTGCCAGTGCCGGGGGACTAGGCGCCGAGCAGTACTTC. Its translation: CASAGGLGAEQYF.

This chain joins TRBV30 and TRBJ1-5; 9 bases match TRBD1. V shed 7 bases and J 7 bases; nucleotides not matched to a gene: 8. The CDR3 extends over 13 amino acids. CDR1 and CDR2 from the germline V gene are GTSNPN and SVGIG (reference sequence). CDR3 amino acids: CASQDRGFQPQHF. CDR3 in DNA: TGTGCCTCACAGGACAGGGGATTCCAGCCCCAGCATTTT.

The gene calls are TRBV5-6 and TRBJ2-2; D call uncertain. Germline assignment: CDR1 SGHDT and CDR2 YYEEEE. V was clipped by 0 bases and J by 1 base, with 4 bases between them. CDR3 length equals 14 residues. CDR3 DNA sequence: TGTGCCAGCAGCTTGGCAGGGAACACCGGGGAGCTGTTTTTT. Amino acids: CASSLAGNTGELFF.

The chain has TRBV11-2 and TRBJ1-5; D remains unclear. Germline V gene data show CDR1 as SGHAT and CDR2 as FQNNGV. V lost 1 base to trimming and J lost 7 bases, with 8 bases between them. The CDR3 spans 13 residues. The CDR3 DNA sequence: TGTGCCAGCAGCTTAGGAGTATGGCAGCCCCAGCATTTT. The encoded protein is CASSLGVWQPQHF.

This chain joins TRBV6-4 and TRBJ1-3; D call uncertain. From germline, CDR1 is MRHNA and CDR2 SNTAGT. Trimming cost V 6 bases and J 4 bases, with 7 bases left between them. The CDR3 spans 12 residues. The CDR3: CASSETGNTIYF. CDR3 in DNA: TGTGCCAGCAGCGAAACAGGAAACACCATATATTTT.

The genes are TRBV11-2 and TRBJ1-6; tentatively, D is TRBD1 (6 bases). The CDR3 is 15 amino acids. Germline V gene sequence: CDR1 SGHAT, CDR2 FQNNGV. Trimming left V 5 bases short and J 7 bases short, with 15 bases between. The CDR3 DNA sequence: TGTGCCAGCAGCGGGGGCTCCAAACCCAATTCACCCCTCCACTTT. This gives the protein CASSGGSKPNSPLHF.

This chain uses TRBV6-5 with TRBJ2-1; 7 bases map to TRBD1. Trimming removed 6 bases from V and 6 bases from J; junction bases left unmatched: 8. The length of the CDR3 is 14 residues. The V gene's germline CDR1 is MNHEY and CDR2 SVGAGI. The CDR3 is CASRETGVRNEQFF. The CDR3 coding sequence is TGTGCCAGCAGAGAAACAGGGGTCCGCAATGAGCAGTTCTTC.